The rows below give T cell receptor beta chains drawn from one sample of a study of T cells in localized non-small cell lung cancer. Clones were sequenced by immunoSEQ multiplex PCR, and TCRdb holds only the in-frame ones, with some missing. The table lists fewer than 40,000 clones, approximately 86% of them singletons. The sequences come from peripheral blood mononuclear cells, collected before any cancer treatment. These receptors were collected from a man aged 35 to 70 with stage III lung adenocarcinoma. Both conserved end residues are part of each CDR3. A D gene is named only where the DNA matches it firmly. Clone sizes are given selectively: once, few, many, or a class where the clone is expanded.

size	J	D	V	CDR3	DNA
NA	TRBJ1-1	TRBD1	TRBV19	CASSHRGANTEAFF	TGTGCCAGTAGTCACAGGGGAGCGAACACTGAAGCTTTCTTT
NA	TRBJ2-5	NA	TRBV5-4	CASSLEGARLETQYF	TGTGCCAGCAGCTTGGAAGGGGCGCGATTAGAGACCCAGTACTTC
NA	TRBJ1-4	NA	TRBV5-4	CASSPTQTATNEKLFF	TGTGCCAGCAGCCCGACCCAGACAGCAACTAATGAAAAACTGTTTTTT
NA	TRBJ2-1	NA	TRBV11-3	CASSPLLGGGDNEQFF	TGTGCCAGCAGCCCTCTTCTAGGGGGTGGGGACAATGAGCAGTTCTTC
NA	TRBJ2-1	NA	TRBV5-6	CASSPGARSYNEQFF	TGTGCCAGCAGCCCGGGCGCGCGCTCCTACAATGAGCAGTTCTTC
NA	TRBJ1-1	TRBD1	TRBV5-1	CASSQMGQRNTEAFF	TGCGCCAGCAGCCAAATGGGACAGCGCAACACTGAAGCTTTCTTT
NA	TRBJ2-5	TRBD2	TRBV7-2	CASSPTSGAWETQYF	TGTGCCAGCAGCCCGACTAGCGGAGCATGGGAGACCCAGTACTTC
NA	TRBJ2-1	NA	TRBV18	CASSPRKAGDEEQFF	TGTGCCAGCTCACCACGAAAGGCCGGAGATGAAGAGCAGTTCTTC
once	TRBJ1-2	NA	TRBV21-1	CASSKESRYTF	TGTGCCAGCAGCAAAGAATCCAGATACACCTTC
NA	TRBJ2-2	NA	TRBV11-3	CASSSQGTGELFF	TGTGCCAGCAGCTCACAGGGTACCGGGGAGCTGTTTTTT
NA	TRBJ2-1	NA	TRBV7-2	CASSLARGREQFF	TGTGCCAGCAGCTTAGCCAGGGGCAGGGAGCAGTTCTTC
NA	TRBJ2-2	NA	TRBV5-1	CASSPAGLTNTGELFF	TGCGCCAGCAGCCCGGCTGGCCTTACGAACACCGGGGAGCTGTTTTTT
NA	TRBJ2-1	TRBD2	TRBV6-4	CATSSGPTSYNEQFF	TGTGCCACCTCTAGCGGGCCGACCTCCTACAATGAGCAGTTCTTC
NA	TRBJ1-1	TRBD1	TRBV19	CASSPAGQQNTEAFF	TGTGCCAGTAGTCCCGCGGGACAGCAAAACACTGAAGCTTTCTTT
NA	TRBJ2-5	TRBD1	TRBV5-6	CASSPDRGLQETQYF	TGTGCCAGCAGCCCGGACAGGGGGCTCCAAGAGACCCAGTACTTC
NA	TRBJ1-6	NA	TRBV7-8	CASSLVVGNNSPLHF	TGTGCCAGCAGCTTAGTTGTGGGGAATAATTCACCCCTCCACTTT
few	TRBJ1-5	TRBD1	TRBV5-1	CASSLGTGNQPQHF	TGCGCCAGCAGCCTAGGGACAGGGAATCAGCCCCAGCATTTT
NA	TRBJ2-5	NA	TRBV2	CASKGWQIQETQYF	TGTGCCAGCAAGGGTTGGCAGATCCAAGAGACCCAGTACTTC
NA	TRBJ1-3	NA	TRBV30	CAWTRTQRLGNTIYF	TGTGCCTGGACTAGGACTCAGCGGCTAGGAAACACCATATATTTT
NA	TRBJ2-7	NA	TRBV5-1	CASSGDSPSYEQYF	TGCGCCAGCAGCGGCGACAGTCCCTCCTACGAGCAGTACTTC
NA	TRBJ2-2	TRBD2	TRBV7-3	CASSPYSGGTGELFF	TGTGCCAGCAGCCCGTATAGCGGGGGTACCGGGGAGCTGTTTTTT
NA	TRBJ2-7	TRBD1	TRBV30	CAWRRTGGASYEQYF	TGTGCCTGGAGGCGAACAGGGGGCGCCTCCTACGAGCAGTACTTC
NA	TRBJ2-7	NA	TRBV28	CASSLTRQGPYEQYF	TGTGCCAGCAGTTTAACCCGGCAGGGCCCCTACGAGCAGTACTTC
NA	TRBJ2-3	NA	TRBV2	CASVTRTNTDTQYF	TGTGCCAGCGTGACTAGGACGAACACAGATACGCAGTATTTT
NA	TRBJ1-5	NA	TRBV7-2	CASSLRQGGNQPQHF	TGTGCCAGCAGCTTAAGGCAGGGTGGGAATCAGCCCCAGCATTTT
once	TRBJ1-1	NA	TRBV10-3	CAISVAMNTEAFF	TGTGCCATCAGTGTTGCCATGAACACTGAAGCTTTCTTT
NA	TRBJ1-4	NA	TRBV18	CASSKGQGRRDEKLFF	TGTGCCAGCTCAAAAGGGCAGGGCCGGAGGGATGAAAAACTGTTTTTT
NA	TRBJ2-1	NA	TRBV4-1	CASSQESYGNEQFF	TGCGCCAGCAGCCAAGAGAGCTACGGGAATGAGCAGTTCTTC
NA	TRBJ2-1	NA	TRBV5-1	CASSLGWQNNEQFF	TGCGCCAGCAGCTTGGGGTGGCAGAACAATGAGCAGTTCTTC
NA	TRBJ1-2	TRBD1	TRBV19	CASQTGANYGYTF	TGTGCCAGTCAAACAGGGGCTAACTATGGCTACACCTTC
NA	TRBJ2-1	TRBD2	TRBV7-3	CASSQFGASGEQFF	TGTGCCAGCAGCCAATTTGGGGCTAGCGGTGAGCAGTTCTTC
NA	TRBJ2-7	TRBD2	TRBV7-9	CASSLGPSGGVNEQYF	TGTGCCAGCAGCTTAGGACCTAGCGGGGGTGTCAACGAGCAGTACTTC
once	TRBJ1-2	NA	TRBV6-5	CASSSGPYGYTF	TGTGCCAGCAGTTCAGGTCCCTATGGCTACACCTTC
NA	TRBJ2-1	TRBD2	TRBV6-5	CASRGLSGGANEQFF	TGTGCCAGCAGGGGCCTTAGCGGGGGGGCGAATGAGCAGTTCTTC
NA	TRBJ1-4	NA	TRBV6-5	CASSFSQGRNEKLFF	TGTGCCAGCAGTTTTTCCCAGGGACGTAATGAAAAACTGTTTTTT
NA	TRBJ1-3	NA	TRBV7-6	CASSLTAGIRISSGNTIYF	TGTGCCAGCAGCCTGACAGCAGGCATCAGAATTAGCTCTGGAAACACCATATATTTT
NA	TRBJ2-5	NA	TRBV6-5	CASAFLGGETQYF	TGTGCCAGCGCCTTCCTAGGCGGGGAGACCCAGTACTTC
NA	TRBJ2-3	TRBD2	TRBV29-1	CSAGTSVSDTQYF	TGCAGTGCGGGGACTAGCGTATCAGATACGCAGTATTTT
NA	TRBJ1-6	TRBD1	TRBV30	CAWPGTATYNSPLHF	TGTGCCTGGCCCGGGACAGCTACATATAATTCACCCCTCCACTTT
NA	TRBJ1-2	TRBD1	TRBV7-8	CASSIGTGNGYTF	TGTGCCAGCAGCATCGGGACAGGGAATGGCTACACCTTC
few	TRBJ2-5	NA	TRBV20-1	CSAQDQETQYF	TGCAGTGCTCAGGACCAAGAGACCCAGTACTTC
NA	TRBJ1-1	NA	TRBV19	CASSIFGRARVNTEAFF	TGTGCCAGTAGTATTTTCGGGAGGGCCAGGGTGAACACTGAAGCTTTCTTT
NA	TRBJ2-7	NA	TRBV19	CASSPLPGLQYEQYF	TGTGCCAGTAGTCCCCTTCCGGGACTCCAATACGAGCAGTACTTC
NA	TRBJ1-1	TRBD1	TRBV19	CASVREGGIPEAFF	TGTGCCAGTGTTCGAGAAGGGGGCATCCCTGAAGCTTTCTTT
NA	TRBJ2-1	NA	TRBV18	CAAGPTSYNEQFF	TGTGCCGCGGGACCTACCTCCTACAATGAGCAGTTCTTC
NA	TRBJ1-1	TRBD1	TRBV5-1	CASSLNRGTNTEAFF	TGCGCCAGCAGCTTGAACAGGGGAACGAACACTGAAGCTTTCTTT
NA	TRBJ1-2	TRBD1	TRBV25-1	CASSAELGQGVEGYTF	TGTGCCAGCAGTGCTGAATTGGGACAGGGTGTAGAAGGCTACACCTTC
NA	TRBJ1-2	TRBD1	TRBV7-1	CASSLGTGGSGYTF	TGTGCCAGCAGCCTGGGGACAGGGGGCTCTGGCTACACCTTC
NA	TRBJ2-3	NA	TRBV9	CASSVAWAAGTQYF	TGTGCCAGCAGCGTAGCTTGGGCCGCTGGTACGCAGTATTTT
NA	TRBJ2-3	TRBD2	TRBV11-2	CASSLGLLAGGTTDTQYF	TGTGCCAGCAGCTTAGGCTTACTAGCGGGGGGAACTACAGATACGCAGTATTTT
NA	TRBJ1-2	NA	TRBV5-6	CASSLGSLGRGYTF	TGTGCCAGCAGCTTGGGCAGCCTGGGCCGGGGCTACACCTTC
NA	TRBJ1-1	NA	TRBV4-1	CASSQGRGFRNTEAFF	TGCGCCAGCAGCCAAGGACGGGGCTTTCGGAACACTGAAGCTTTCTTT
NA	TRBJ2-7	NA	TRBV27	CASSPRFEYSYEQYF	TGTGCCAGCAGTCCCAGATTCGAGTACTCCTACGAGCAGTACTTC
NA	TRBJ1-5	NA	TRBV6-1	CASHKVNQPQHF	TGTGCCAGCCACAAGGTAAATCAGCCCCAGCATTTT